The clone carrying this T cell receptor (beta chain) was counted a few times. What it binds is unknown. The data belong to a study of identical twins. With template switching, a universal primer site was added, and the cDNA carried unique molecular identifiers. TCRdb reprocessed the 5' RACE reads with MiXCR, giving one entry per CDR3 protein. The table includes about 210,000 distinct CDR3 sequences, less than 10% detected once. Study-level points and caveats: Abundant beta clonotypes from cord blood bore fewer insertions; memory repertoires lacked this pattern. Models underpredicted monozygotic twin sharing of out-of-frame TCR alpha.

Trimming removed 6 bases at V and 4 bases at J, with 20 bases between. Looked up from germline, CDR1 is MRHNA and CDR2 is SNTAGT. The CDR3 is 16 residues long. This sequence was found in a woman between 18 and 30 years old in good health. The rearrangement joins TRBV6-4 to TRBJ2-3; D is possibly TRBD2 (5 bases). The sample taken for sequencing was memory (CD45RO+) T cells sorted from blood. CDR3: CASSPGSAGWSDTQYF. Written as DNA, the CDR3 is TGTGCCAGCAGCCCAGGTAGCGCGGGTTGGTCAGATACGCAGTATTTT.